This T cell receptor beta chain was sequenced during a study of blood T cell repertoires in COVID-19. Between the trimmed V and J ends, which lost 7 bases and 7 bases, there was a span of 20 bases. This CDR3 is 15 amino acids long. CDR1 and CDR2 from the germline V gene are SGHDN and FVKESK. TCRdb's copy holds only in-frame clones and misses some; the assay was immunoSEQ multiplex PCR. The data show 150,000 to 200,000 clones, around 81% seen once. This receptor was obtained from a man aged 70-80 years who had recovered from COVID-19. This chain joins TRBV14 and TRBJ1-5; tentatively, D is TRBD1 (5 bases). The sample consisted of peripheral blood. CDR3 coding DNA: TGTGCCAGCAACGTAACCCCGCAGGGCGAACAGCCCCAGCATTTT. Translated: CASNVTPQGEQPQHF.